This is a list of T cell receptor beta chains from one sample in a study of beta chain features in type 1 diabetes. The repertoire was sequenced with immunoSEQ multiplex PCR; TCRdb's copy has only in-frame clones and lacks some. The table includes about 240,000 clones, 25% to 30% detected once. Sequencing was performed on central memory CD4+ T cells from blood. These receptors originate from a man aged 25 to 40 in good health. The CDR3 runs from the conserved cysteine through the conserved F or W. The order of the fields is D gene, J gene, V gene, clone size, CDR3 protein, CDR3 DNA. A D gene is named only where the DNA matches it firmly. Size values are once, few and many counts, or a class for expanded clones, and some rows have none.

TRBD2 | TRBJ2-7 | TRBV6-5 | NA | CASSRSEGGYYEQYF | TGTGCCAGCAGCCGCTCTGAGGGAGGGTACTACGAGCAGTACTTC
TRBD2 | TRBJ2-3 | TRBV29-1 | few | CSVEGTSGGTTDTQYF | TGCAGCGTTGAAGGGACTAGCGGGGGGACCACAGATACGCAGTATTTT
NA | TRBJ2-3 | TRBV7-9 | few | CASSRTSSTDTQYF | TGTGCCAGCAGCCGGACATCTAGCACAGATACGCAGTATTTT
TRBD2 | TRBJ2-7 | TRBV28 | few | CASRRGSYEQYF | TGTGCCAGCAGGCGGGGGAGCTACGAGCAGTACTTC
TRBD2 | TRBJ2-1 | TRBV7-2 | few | CASSSASGGAGNEQFF | TGTGCCAGCAGCTCCGCTAGCGGGGGGGCGGGCAATGAGCAGTTCTTC
TRBD1 | TRBJ2-5 | TRBV29-1 | few | CSVGQDQEETQYF | TGCAGCGTCGGACAGGACCAGGAGGAGACCCAGTACTTC
TRBD2 | TRBJ2-7 | TRBV30 | few | CAWSGAGGVPSQYF | TGTGCCTGGAGTGGGGCGGGAGGGGTCCCTTCCCAGTACTTC
NA | TRBJ2-1 | TRBV7-2 | NA | CASSLAGTQSYNEQFF | TGTGCCAGCAGCTTAGCGGGAACTCAGTCCTACAATGAGCAGTTCTTC
NA | TRBJ1-2 | TRBV28 | NA | CACSVGRDGYTF | TGTGCCTGCTCCGTGGGGCGTGATGGCTACACCTTC
NA | TRBJ2-3 | TRBV7-9 | many | CASSRGTTDTQYF | TGTGCCAGCAGCCGCGGGACCACAGATACGCAGTATTTT
NA | TRBJ1-1 | TRBV29-1 | few | CSVEVGVVGTEAFF | TGCAGCGTTGAAGTTGGGGTAGTAGGCACTGAAGCTTTCTTT
TRBD1 | TRBJ1-1 | TRBV6-5 | NA | CASSPPDRGTEAFF | TGTGCCAGCAGCCCACCTGACAGGGGCACTGAAGCTTTCTTT
NA | TRBJ1-2 | TRBV30 | NA | CAWSVLDGYTF | TGTGCCTGGAGTGTACTGGATGGCTACACCTTC
NA | TRBJ1-1 | TRBV30 | NA | CAWSVTLTEAFF | TGTGCCTGGAGTGTCACCCTTACGGAAGCTTTCTTT